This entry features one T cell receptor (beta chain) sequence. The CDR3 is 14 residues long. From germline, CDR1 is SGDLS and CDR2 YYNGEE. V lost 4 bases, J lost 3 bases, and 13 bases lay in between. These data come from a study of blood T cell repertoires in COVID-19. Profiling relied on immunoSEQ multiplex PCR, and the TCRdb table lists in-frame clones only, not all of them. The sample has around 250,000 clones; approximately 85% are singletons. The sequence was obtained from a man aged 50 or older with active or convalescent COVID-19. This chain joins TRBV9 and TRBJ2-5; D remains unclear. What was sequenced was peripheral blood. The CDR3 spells CASSRTDGEETQYF. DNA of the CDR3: TGTGCCAGCAGCAGAACCGACGGAGAAGAGACCCAGTACTTC.